Below, 10 T cell receptor beta chains from the same sample are listed, as sequenced in a study of blood T cell repertoires in COVID-19. Data came from immunoSEQ multiplex PCR; TCRdb stores just in-frame clones and leaves some out. The sample records approximately 170,000 clones, 80% to 85% being singletons. Source material: peripheral blood. The receptors stem from a human donor with acute or convalescent COVID-19. The donor label of this sample is uncertain.

The rearrangement joins TRBV7-2 to TRBJ1-5; 7 positions agree with TRBD1. CDR1 and CDR2 from the germline V gene are SGHTA and FQGNSA. V shed 2 bases, J shed 9 bases, and the junction held 7 bases outside the gene matches. The CDR3 runs to 14 residues. The CDR3 here is CASSLTGEWRPQHF. In DNA, the CDR3 is TGTGCCAGCAGCTTAACAGGGGAATGGAGGCCCCAGCATTTT. The whole variable domain, filled in from reference TRBV7-2 and TRBJ1-5, reads GAGVSQSPSNKVTEKGKDVELRCDPISGHTALYWYRQSLGQGLEFLIYFQGNSAPDKSGLPSDRFSAERTGGSVSTLTIQRTQQEDSAVYLCASSLTGEWRPQHFGDGTRLSIL.

The chain is built from TRBV11-3 and TRBJ2-3, with 9 bases that match TRBD2. CDR1 is SGHNT and CDR2 is YENEEA in the germline V gene. This CDR3 is built from 16 residues. Losses at the gene ends were 0 bases for V and 2 bases for J; bases not matched to a gene: 3. This chain's CDR3 is CASSLDSGGFTDTQYF. The CDR3 bases are TGTGCCAGCAGCTTAGATAGCGGGGGCTTCACAGATACGCAGTATTTT.

The chain uses TRBV12-1 and TRBJ1-5; the table assigns TRBD1, which was not confirmed against the DNA. TRBV12-1 is marked as a pseudogene. The CDR3 is made up of 16 amino acids. For the CDR3, the DNA is TGTGCCAGCGCCCCCCGGACAGGGGGAGACGATCAGCCCCAGCATTTT. This sequence encodes CASAPRTGGDDQPQHF.

This clone showed up just a few times. In the same sample, other DNA sequences code for this CDR3. The rearrangement links TRBV7-9 to TRBJ1-4; 8 bases line up with TRBD1. Germline CDR1 reads SEHNR; CDR2 reads FQNEAQ (reference sequence). Losses at the gene ends were 0 bases for V and 4 bases for J; bases not matched to a gene: 4. CDR3 length: 16 amino acids. CDR3 residues: CASSLAGTGRNEKLFF. In DNA, the CDR3 is TGTGCCAGCAGCTTAGCCGGGACAGGACGTAATGAAAAACTGTTTTTT. The full variable domain, in which reference TRBV7-9 and TRBJ1-4 provide the parts outside the CDR3, is DTGVSQNPRHKITKRGQNVTFRCDPISEHNRLYWYRQTLGQGPEFLTYFQNEAQLEKSRLLSDRFSAERPKGSFSTLEIQRTEQGDSAMYLCASSLAGTGRNEKLFFGSGTQLSVL.

The rearrangement joins TRBV5-8 to TRBJ1-4, with a weak D call TRBD1 (6 bases). The CDR3 is made up of 15 amino acids. Trimming took off 1 base at V and 7 bases at J, with 14 bases between the two ends. In germline, CDR1 is SGHTS, CDR2 YDEGEE. CDR3 protein: CASSLPQGMAEKLFF. The CDR3 DNA sequence: TGTGCCAGCAGCTTGCCCCAGGGGATGGCTGAAAAACTGTTTTTT.

On this clone: Other DNA sequences from this sample encode an identical CDR3 as well. J is TRBJ1-2 and V is TRBV19, with D possibly TRBD1 on 5 matching bases. The CDR3 runs 13 residues. Trimming removed 3 bases at V and 2 bases at J, with 7 bases between. Germline CDR1 LNHDA, CDR2 SQIVND (reference sequence). CDR3 loop: CASSIRGNYGYTF. As DNA, the CDR3 is TGTGCCAGTAGTATCCGGGGGAACTATGGCTACACCTTC. Combining the CDR3 with reference TRBV19 and TRBJ1-2 gives the whole variable domain DGGITQSPKYLFRKEGQNVTLSCEQNLNHDAMYWYRQDPGQGLRLIYYSQIVNDFQKGDIAEGYSVSREKKESFPLTVTSAQKNPTAFYLCASSIRGNYGYTFGSGTRLTVV.

V and J are TRBV3-1 (or the pseudogene TRBV3-2) and TRBJ1-1; 9 positions match TRBD1. Germline lookup yields CDR1 LGHDT and CDR2 YNNKEL (reference sequence). The CDR3 loop spans 14 amino acids. V was clipped by 6 bases and J by 6 bases; unmatched bases: 8. The CDR3 spells CASRLTGTGPEAFF. The CDR3 bases are TGTGCCAGCAGACTCACCGGGACAGGGCCTGAAGCTTTCTTT.

This sequence joins TRBV6-5 and TRBJ1-1; TRBD1 aligns across 10 bases. The CDR3 is 15 residues long. V gave up 10 bases and J gave up 5 bases; unmatched junction bases: 13. CDR1 is MNHEY, CDR2 SVGAGI, per germline. CDR3 amino acids: CANSPKRTGGTEAFF. Here the CDR3 DNA reads TGTGCCAACTCCCCGAAGCGGACAGGGGGTACTGAAGCTTTCTTT.

The chain employs TRBV4-1 and TRBJ1-2, with TRBD1 identical over 7 bases. In germline, CDR1 is MGHRA, CDR2 YSYEKL. The CDR3 is 16 residues long. The ends lost 2 bases at V and 4 bases at J; junction bases unmatched: 10. This CDR3 is CASSQLPGQIIYGYTF. The CDR3 DNA is TGCGCCAGCAGCCAATTGCCGGGACAGATAATCTATGGCTACACCTTC.

This chain joins TRBV6-4 and TRBJ2-7; TRBD1 matches 8 bases. This CDR3 is built from 13 residues. Germline loops: CDR1 MRHNA, CDR2 SNTAGT. The trim removed 8 bases at V and 3 bases at J, leaving 6 bases unmatched. CDR3 in DNA: TGTGCCAGCGGATCGACAGGGGACTACGAGCAGTACTTC. Translating it yields CASGSTGDYEQYF.